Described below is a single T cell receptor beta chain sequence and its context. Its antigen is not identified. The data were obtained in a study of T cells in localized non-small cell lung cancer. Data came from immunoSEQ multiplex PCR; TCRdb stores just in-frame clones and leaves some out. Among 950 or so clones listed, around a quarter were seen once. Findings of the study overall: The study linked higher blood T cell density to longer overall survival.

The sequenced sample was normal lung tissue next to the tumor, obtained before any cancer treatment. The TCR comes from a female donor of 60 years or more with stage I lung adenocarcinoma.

The CDR3 sequence: CASSGDVAGLLGQYF. The CDR3 nucleotides are TGTGCCAGTAGTGGTGACGTCGCAGGGTTATTGGGGCAGTACTTC. The J gene is TRBJ2-7, the V gene TRBV19; TRBD1 is a possible D gene (5 bases). The CDR3 contains 15 residues. Between the trimmed V and J ends, which lost 5 bases and 9 bases, there was a span of 23 bases. Germline CDR1 reads LNHDA; CDR2 reads SQIVND (reference sequence).